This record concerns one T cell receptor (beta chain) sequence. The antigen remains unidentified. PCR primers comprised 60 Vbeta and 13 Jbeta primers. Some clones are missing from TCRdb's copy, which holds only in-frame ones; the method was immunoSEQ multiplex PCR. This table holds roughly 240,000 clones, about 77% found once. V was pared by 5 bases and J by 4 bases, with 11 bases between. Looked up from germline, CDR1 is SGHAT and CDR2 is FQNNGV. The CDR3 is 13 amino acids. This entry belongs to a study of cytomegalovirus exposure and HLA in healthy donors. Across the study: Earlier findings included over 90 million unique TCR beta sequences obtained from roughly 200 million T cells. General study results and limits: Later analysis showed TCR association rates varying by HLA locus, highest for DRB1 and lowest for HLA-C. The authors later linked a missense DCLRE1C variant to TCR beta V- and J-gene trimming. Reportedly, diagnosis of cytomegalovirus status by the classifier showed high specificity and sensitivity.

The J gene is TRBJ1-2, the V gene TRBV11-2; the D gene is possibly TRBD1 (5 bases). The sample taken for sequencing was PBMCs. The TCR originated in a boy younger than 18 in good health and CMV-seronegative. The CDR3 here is CASSLDTSYGYTF. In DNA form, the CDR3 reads TGTGCCAGCAGCCTGGACACATCCTATGGCTACACCTTC.